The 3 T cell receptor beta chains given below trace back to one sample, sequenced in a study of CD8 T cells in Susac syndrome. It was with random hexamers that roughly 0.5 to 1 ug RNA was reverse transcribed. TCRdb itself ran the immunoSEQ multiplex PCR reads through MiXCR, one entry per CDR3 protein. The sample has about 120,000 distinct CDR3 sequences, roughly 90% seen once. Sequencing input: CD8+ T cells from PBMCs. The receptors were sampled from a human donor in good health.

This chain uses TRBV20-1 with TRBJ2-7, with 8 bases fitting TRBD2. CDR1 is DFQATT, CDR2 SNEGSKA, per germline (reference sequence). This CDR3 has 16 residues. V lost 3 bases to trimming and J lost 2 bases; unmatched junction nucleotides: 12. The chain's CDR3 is CSASVDVVAGTYEQYF. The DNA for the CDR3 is TGCAGTGCTAGCGTGGATGTGGTAGCGGGGACCTACGAGCAGTACTTC.

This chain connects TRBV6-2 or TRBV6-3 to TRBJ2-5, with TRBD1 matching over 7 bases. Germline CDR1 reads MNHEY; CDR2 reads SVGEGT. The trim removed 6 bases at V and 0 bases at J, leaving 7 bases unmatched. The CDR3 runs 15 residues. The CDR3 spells CASSWGQFYQETQYF. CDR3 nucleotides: TGTGCCAGCAGCTGGGGACAGTTCTACCAAGAGACCCAGTACTTC.

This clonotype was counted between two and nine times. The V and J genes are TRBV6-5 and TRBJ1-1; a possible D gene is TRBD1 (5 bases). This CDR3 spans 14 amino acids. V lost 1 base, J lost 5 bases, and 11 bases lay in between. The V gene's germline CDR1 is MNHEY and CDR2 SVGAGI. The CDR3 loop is CASSYLQGETEAFF. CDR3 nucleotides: TGTGCCAGCAGTTACTTGCAGGGTGAAACTGAAGCTTTCTTT.